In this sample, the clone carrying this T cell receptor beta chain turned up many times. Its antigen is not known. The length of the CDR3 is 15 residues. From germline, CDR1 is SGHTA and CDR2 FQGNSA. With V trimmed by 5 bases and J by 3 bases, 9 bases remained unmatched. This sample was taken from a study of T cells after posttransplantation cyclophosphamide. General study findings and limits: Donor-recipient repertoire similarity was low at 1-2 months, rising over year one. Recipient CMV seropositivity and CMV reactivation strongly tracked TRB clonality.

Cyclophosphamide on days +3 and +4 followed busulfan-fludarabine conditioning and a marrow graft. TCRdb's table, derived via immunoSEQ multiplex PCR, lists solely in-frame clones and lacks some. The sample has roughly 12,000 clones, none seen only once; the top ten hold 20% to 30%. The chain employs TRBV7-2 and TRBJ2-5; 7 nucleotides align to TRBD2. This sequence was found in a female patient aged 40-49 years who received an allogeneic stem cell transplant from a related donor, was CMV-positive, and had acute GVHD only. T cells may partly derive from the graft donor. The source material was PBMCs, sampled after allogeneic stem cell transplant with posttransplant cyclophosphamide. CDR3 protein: CASSRLGAGEETQYF. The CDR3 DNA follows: TGTGCCAGCAGCCGCCTCGGGGCGGGGGAAGAGACCCAGTACTTC. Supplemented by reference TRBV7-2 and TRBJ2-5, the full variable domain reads GAGVSQSPSNKVTEKGKDVELRCDPISGHTALYWYRQSLGQGLEFLIYFQGNSAPDKSGLPSDRFSAERTGGSVSTLTIQRTQQEDSAVYLCASSRLGAGEETQYFGPGTRLLVL.